There are a few counts of the clone carrying this T cell receptor (beta chain). No antigen is known for it. Some clones are missing from TCRdb's copy, which holds only in-frame ones; the method was immunoSEQ multiplex PCR. The sample holds about 700,000 clones, about 90% seen once. The entry originates in a study of shared clonotypes between healthy human individuals. Study overall: Sampling drew on donors who were a couple of women and a few men aged 18 to 49.

Findings of the study overall: Clonotype sharing among donors was expected to depend on sequencing depth.

Germline V gene data show CDR1 as SNHLY and CDR2 as FYNNEI. The CDR3 loop spans 10 amino acids. V was trimmed by 10 bases and J by 4 bases, leaving 8 bases between them. As defined, naive CD8 cells were CD45RO-negative and positively selected for CCR7, with terminally differentiated effector memory CD45RA+ cells excluded. Donors were healthy HIV-negative adults without recently reported acute infections or vaccinations. This receptor was obtained from a man aged 25-40 years in good health. The gene calls are TRBV2 and TRBJ2-7; D gene ambiguous. Sample: naive CD8+ T cells sorted from blood. CDR3 in amino acids: CATVSYEQYF. CDR3 coding DNA: TGTGCCACCGTATCGTACGAGCAGTACTTC.